The 6 T cell receptor beta chains below come from one sample, sequenced in a study of shared clonotypes between healthy human individuals. Generated by immunoSEQ multiplex PCR, the TCRdb table keeps only in-frame clones and is missing some. Here the sample spans about 490,000 clones, over 75% being singletons. Material: PBMCs. The origin of the receptors is a woman between 40 and 50 years old in good health. Some clones in this sample may be carry-over from other donors' samples.

A word on this clone: This likely stems from a read error, as it lies one base from a far larger clone. V gene TRBV30 combines with J gene TRBJ2-6; D remains ambiguous. The length of the CDR3 is 14 residues. Per the germline V gene, CDR1 is GTSNPN and CDR2 is SVGIG (reference sequence). The CDR3 loop is CAWSEGSWANVLTF. As DNA, the CDR3 is TGTGCCTGGAGTGAGGGCTCTTGGGCCAACGTCCTGACTTTC.

Regarding this clone: A read error is the likely source, as a far larger clone sits one nucleotide away. This sample includes further DNA sequences coding for the same CDR3. V gene TRBV10-3 combines with J gene TRBJ2-7; a weak D match, TRBD1 (5 bases). V was cut by 6 bases and J by 7 bases, with 13 bases left in between. CDR1 is ENHRY, CDR2 SYGVKD, per germline. The CDR3 spans 12 residues. The CDR3 coding sequence is TGTGCCATCAGCAGGGAAGGTTATGAGCAGTACTTC. As protein: CAISREGYEQYF.

V usage is TRBV5-4 and J usage is TRBJ2-2, with 8 positions matching TRBD2. The germline V gene has CDR1 SGHNT and CDR2 YYREEE (reference sequence). CDR3 length equals 16 residues. V lost 5 bases and J lost 9; bases outside the gene matches: 15. CDR3 amino acids: CASSAGTRYVHRELFF. CDR3 sequence (DNA): TGTGCCAGCAGTGCCGGGACTAGATATGTCCACAGGGAGCTGTTTTTT.

This clone showed up just once. This rearrangement joins TRBV6-1 to TRBJ2-7; 10 nucleotides agree with TRBD1. The CDR3 consists of 15 residues. CDR1 and CDR2 (germline): MNHNS, SASEGT. With 6 bases clipped from V and 6 bases from J, the junction kept 11 bases outside the gene matches. The CDR3: CASRSRDRGRGEQYF. CDR3 bases: TGTGCCAGCAGGTCCCGGGACAGGGGTAGGGGCGAGCAGTACTTC.

V is TRBV28 and J is TRBJ1-1; D is perhaps TRBD1 (5 bases). V dropped 6 bases and J dropped 5 bases, with 16 bases sitting between them. The CDR3 is 14 residues long. From germline, CDR1 is MDHEN and CDR2 SYDVKM. The CDR3 loop reads CASSPPSGWTEAFF. CDR3 coding DNA: TGTGCCAGCAGCCCACCATCAGGGTGGACTGAAGCTTTCTTT.

On this clone itself: A far larger clone is a single base away, which makes a read error likely. The rearrangement joins TRBV29-1 to TRBJ2-7; tentative D call: TRBD1 (6 bases). This CDR3 is built from 13 residues. Germline loops: CDR1 SQVTM, CDR2 ANQGSEA. V was clipped by 6 bases and J by 4 bases, with 16 bases between them. CDR3 sequence reads: CSVGVQGVYEQYF. For the CDR3, the DNA is TGCAGCGTGGGGGTACAGGGCGTATACGAGCAGTACTTC.